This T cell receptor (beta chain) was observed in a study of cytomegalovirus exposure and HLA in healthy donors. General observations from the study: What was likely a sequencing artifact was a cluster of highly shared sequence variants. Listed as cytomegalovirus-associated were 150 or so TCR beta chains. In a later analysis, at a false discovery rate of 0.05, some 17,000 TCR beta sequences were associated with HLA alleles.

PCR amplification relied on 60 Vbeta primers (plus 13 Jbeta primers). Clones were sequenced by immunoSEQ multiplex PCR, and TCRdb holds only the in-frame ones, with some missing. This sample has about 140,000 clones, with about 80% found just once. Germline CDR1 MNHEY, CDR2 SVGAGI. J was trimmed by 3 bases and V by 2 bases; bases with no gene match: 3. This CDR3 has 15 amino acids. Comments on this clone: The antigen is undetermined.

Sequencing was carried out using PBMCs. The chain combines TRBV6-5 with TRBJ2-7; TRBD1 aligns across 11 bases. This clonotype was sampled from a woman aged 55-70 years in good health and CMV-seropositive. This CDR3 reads CASSYRTGGGYEQYF. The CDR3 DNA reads TGTGCCAGCAGTTACCGGACAGGGGGCGGCTACGAGCAGTACTTC.